The sequence of this T cell receptor beta chain was determined in a study of OX40 agonist ivuxolimab in advanced cancers. Study-wide results and limits: Patients with a partial response at 0.1-3.0 mg/kg had among the lowest clonal expansion.

Generated by immunoSEQ multiplex PCR, the TCRdb table keeps only in-frame clones and is missing some. This table holds 9,500 to 15,000 clones, roughly two thirds found once. V lost 5 bases to trimming and J lost 3 bases, with 7 bases between them. Germline CDR1 SEHNR, CDR2 FQNEAQ (reference sequence). The CDR3 totals 13 residues. As to this clone: Its antigen is unknown.

Sequencing was performed on CD4+ or CD8+ T cells sorted from blood, taken in a trial of the OX40 agonist ivuxolimab. The rearrangement links TRBV7-9 to TRBJ2-2; D ambiguous. The sequence was obtained from an adult with an advanced solid tumor such as melanoma, head and neck, liver or kidney cancer. CDR3 protein: CASSPPHTGELFF. The CDR3 nucleotides are TGTGCCAGCAGCCCGCCCCACACCGGGGAGCTGTTTTTT.